The rows below give T cell receptor beta chains drawn from one sample of a study of response to subunit inactivated influenza vaccine. TCRdb called the RT-PCR reads again in MiXCR, with one record for every CDR3 protein. The repertoire holds about 540,000 distinct CDR3 sequences, with under 30% as singletons. The same specimen was also included in a second study, on T cells expressing NK-cell markers.

This specimen was CD4+ T cells sorted from PBMCs, taken 12 days after vaccination. Receptors originate from a man over 45 who received an inactivated influenza vaccine. Both conserved end residues are part of each CDR3. The D gene is left open where the match is weak. The size field is filled for only some rows; it gives once, few, many or a size class.

d_call	j_call	v_call	clone_size	cdr3_nt	cdr3_aa
TRBD1	TRBJ2-7	TRBV4-3	once	TGCGCCAGCAGCCAAGTTAGGACAGGGGCTTTGGAGCAGTACTTC	CASSQVRTGALEQYF
.	TRBJ1-5	TRBV6-2/TRBV6-3	few	TGTGCCAGCAGTCCTTACACGGGGGAGCCCCAGCATTTT	CASSPYTGEPQHF
.	TRBJ1-5	TRBV4-3	.	TGCGCCAGCAGCCAAGAAAACACGCAGGGCAATCAGCCCCAGCATTTT	CASSQENTQGNQPQHF
.	TRBJ2-3	TRBV14	few	TGTGCCACCTCGGGAACTAGCAGGGAGACGCAGTATTTT	CATSGTSRETQYF
.	TRBJ1-4	TRBV18	.	TGTGCCAGCTCACCTCTCGGAGGGAATGAAAAACTGTTTTTT	CASSPLGGNEKLFF
.	TRBJ1-1	TRBV12-3/TRBV12-4	few	TGTGCCAGCAGCTCCACGCTTGGACAGAACCCCACTGAAGCTTTCTTT	CASSSTLGQNPTEAFF
.	TRBJ2-7	TRBV12-3/TRBV12-4	.	TGTGCCAGCAGTCCCACGGACAGAATCTCCTCCTACGAGCAGTACTTC	CASSPTDRISSYEQYF
.	TRBJ1-5	TRBV7-2	.	TGTGCCAGCAGCTTAGTCGGTTTGGGAACCAATCAGCCCCAGCATTTT	CASSLVGLGTNQPQHF
.	TRBJ1-6	TRBV7-9	.	TGTGCCAGCAGCCGACACTTTTCACCCCTCCACTTT	CASSRHFSPLHF
TRBD2	TRBJ2-3	TRBV15	few	TGTGCCACCAGCAGGTCGACTAGCGGGGGGGCCTTAACAGATACGCAGTATTTT	CATSRSTSGGALTDTQYF
.	TRBJ2-1	TRBV5-6	few	TGTGCCAGCAGCCCTCTAGAGCGCGCCTACAATGAGCAGTTCTTC	CASSPLERAYNEQFF
.	TRBJ2-3	TRBV12-3/TRBV12-4	few	TGTGCCAGCAGATTCGGGGGGACAGGAGACACAGATACGCAGTATTTT	CASRFGGTGDTDTQYF
TRBD2	TRBJ2-1	TRBV12-3/TRBV12-4	.	TGTGCCAGCAGTTGGGGGGGTCTCTACAATGAGCAGTTCTTC	CASSWGGLYNEQFF
.	TRBJ2-7	TRBV5-1	.	TGCGCCAGCAGCTTGCTGAGCGGAGCCTCTACTGGATACGAGCAGTACTTC	CASSLLSGASTGYEQYF
.	TRBJ2-2	TRBV4-1	.	TGCGCCAGCAGCCAATTACTCACCGGGGAGCTGTTTTTT	CASSQLLTGELFF
.	TRBJ1-5	TRBV19	.	TGTGCCAGTAGTAAGGGGCAGGATAGCAATCAGCCCCAGCATTTT	CASSKGQDSNQPQHF
TRBD2	TRBJ2-7	TRBV7-2	.	TGTGCCAGCAGCTTAAGCGGGGGGCTTATAGGCGAGCAGTACTTC	CASSLSGGLIGEQYF
.	TRBJ2-4	TRBV28	.	TGTGCCAGCAGCCCCGCCAGGACGGCAGCCAAAAACATTCAGTACTTC	CASSPARTAAKNIQYF
.	TRBJ2-2	TRBV5-6	.	TGTGCCAGCAGCTTGGTGGACTTGTCGATTACCGGGGAGCTGTTTTTT	CASSLVDLSITGELFF
.	TRBJ1-2	TRBV28	.	TGTGCCAGCGGGACCTACAGGAGCTATGGCTACACCTTC	CASGTYRSYGYTF
.	TRBJ1-1	TRBV20-1	few	TGCAGTGCTATCGACGCAGATGAAGCTTTCTTT	CSAIDADEAFF
.	TRBJ2-7	TRBV2	few	TGTGCCAGCAGGGACCGACAGGGAGGTTTCTACGAGCAGTACTTC	CASRDRQGGFYEQYF
TRBD1	TRBJ1-1	TRBV7-2	.	TGTGCCAGCAGCTTCCAGACAGGGGACACTGAAGCTTTCTTT	CASSFQTGDTEAFF
.	TRBJ1-6	TRBV6-2/TRBV6-3	few	TGTGCCAGCAGTACCGCGGCACTGAGGTATTCACCCCTCCACTTT	CASSTAALRYSPLHF
.	TRBJ1-5	TRBV6-2/TRBV6-3	.	TGTGCCAGCAGTTACTGGGGTTGGGGACAAGGCAATCAGCCCCAGCATTTT	CASSYWGWGQGNQPQHF
.	TRBJ2-5	TRBV24-1	few	TGTGCCACCAGTGCACCCGGGGTCCAAGAGACCCAGTACTTC	CATSAPGVQETQYF
TRBD1	TRBJ1-4	TRBV28	.	TGTGCCAGCGGCTCGACAGGGGGGAATGAAAAACTGTTTTTT	CASGSTGGNEKLFF
TRBD2	TRBJ2-7	TRBV6-2/TRBV6-3	many	TGTGCCAGCAGGAAGGAAGCGGGAGAGTTTTCCTACGAGCAGTACTTC	CASRKEAGEFSYEQYF
.	TRBJ2-3	TRBV20-1	.	TGCAGTGCTAGGGACCCTTCCAGCGGGCGCACAGATACGCAGTATTTT	CSARDPSSGRTDTQYF
.	TRBJ1-6	TRBV5-6	.	TGTGCCAGCAGCCCAGGGTCTTCACCCCTCCACTTT	CASSPGSSPLHF
.	TRBJ2-1	TRBV9	few	TGTGCCAGCAGCGGAACTAGTTACAATGAGCAGTTCTTC	CASSGTSYNEQFF
.	TRBJ2-3	TRBV4-2	.	TGTGCCAGCAGCCAAGATCGACCTAGCGCGACAGATACGCAGTATTTT	CASSQDRPSATDTQYF
.	TRBJ2-1	TRBV5-6	few	TGTGCCAGCAGCTTGGATTTACAGGTCTTTAATGAGCAGTTCTTC	CASSLDLQVFNEQFF
TRBD1	TRBJ2-5	TRBV18	few	TGTGCCAGCTCACCCCGTGCAGGGGGAGAGACCCAGTACTTC	CASSPRAGGETQYF
.	TRBJ2-3	TRBV10-3	many	TGTGCCATCAGCGCCTCAGGGACTAGCACAGATACGCAGTATTTT	CAISASGTSTDTQYF
.	TRBJ2-7	TRBV2	.	TGTGCCAGCCAGGACAGTAACTTCTACGAGCAGTACTTC	CASQDSNFYEQYF
.	TRBJ2-7	TRBV3-1	.	TGTGCCAGCAGCCAAGGGTTTTCAGGGAACGAGCAGTACTTC	CASSQGFSGNEQYF
.	TRBJ2-7	TRBV7-9	.	TGTGCCAGCGGAATTTACGAGCAGTACTTC	CASGIYEQYF
.	TRBJ2-5	TRBV20-1	.	TGCAGTGCGCCCGGGGGCGTAGAGACCCAGTACTTC	CSAPGGVETQYF
.	TRBJ1-5	TRBV7-8	.	TGTGCCAGCAGCTTGGTGCCTGATCAGCCCCAGCATTTT	CASSLVPDQPQHF
.	TRBJ2-3	TRBV4-3	.	TGCGCCAGCAGCCAATCGTCCGGTGACGGTACGCAGTATTTT	CASSQSSGDGTQYF
.	TRBJ2-1	TRBV28	.	TGTGCCAGCAGGCCTTCTTCATCGGGGTCCTACAATGAGCAGTTCTTC	CASRPSSSGSYNEQFF
TRBD2	TRBJ2-7	TRBV2	.	TGTGCCAGTGCCGGGACTAGGGACTACGAGCAGTACTTC	CASAGTRDYEQYF
.	TRBJ2-5	TRBV20-1	few	TGCAGTCCTAGTAGAGGGGGGGATCAAGAGACCCAGTACTTC	CSPSRGGDQETQYF
.	TRBJ2-1	TRBV29-1	.	TGCAGCGTTGAAGGGAGGTTCTTC	CSVEGRFF
TRBD1	TRBJ2-7	TRBV10-3	.	TGTGCCATCAGGGGACAGGGGGACTCCTACGAGCAGTACTTC	CAIRGQGDSYEQYF